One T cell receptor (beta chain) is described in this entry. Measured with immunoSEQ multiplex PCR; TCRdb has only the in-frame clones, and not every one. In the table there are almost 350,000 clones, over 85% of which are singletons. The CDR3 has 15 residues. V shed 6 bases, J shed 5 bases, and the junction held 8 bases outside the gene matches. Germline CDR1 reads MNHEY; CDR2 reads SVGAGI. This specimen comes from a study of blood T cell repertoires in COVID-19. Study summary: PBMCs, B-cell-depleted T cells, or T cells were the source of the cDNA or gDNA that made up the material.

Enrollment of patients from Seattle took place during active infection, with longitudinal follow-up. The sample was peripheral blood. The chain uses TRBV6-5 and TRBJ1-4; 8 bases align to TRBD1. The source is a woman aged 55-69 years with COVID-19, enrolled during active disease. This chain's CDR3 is CASRPSGQGNEKLFF. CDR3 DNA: TGTGCCAGCAGACCTTCTGGACAGGGAAATGAAAAACTGTTTTTT.